The sequence of this T cell receptor beta chain was determined in a study of blood T cells in healthy people across ages. The CDR3 has 12 residues. Trimming pared 2 bases from V and 5 bases from J, leaving 9 bases between. Germline V gene sequence: CDR1 GTSNPN, CDR2 SVGIG (reference sequence). This clonotype has a handful of counts. Total RNA was extracted at no less than 5 micrograms per sample. The use of a sample-barcoded 5' primer and a J-beta primer mix characterized a second PCR of 7 to 11 cycles. TCRdb processed the 5' RACE reads anew with MiXCR; each CDR3 protein has one entry. Among about 1,600,000 distinct CDR3 sequences listed, about 40% were seen once.

V usage is TRBV30 and J usage is TRBJ2-5; D uncertain. Sequencing was performed on blood. This clonotype originated in a woman aged 18-35 years in good health. The CDR3 sequence is CAWSMGEETQYF. The CDR3 nucleotides are TGTGCCTGGAGTATGGGTGAGGAGACCCAGTACTTC.